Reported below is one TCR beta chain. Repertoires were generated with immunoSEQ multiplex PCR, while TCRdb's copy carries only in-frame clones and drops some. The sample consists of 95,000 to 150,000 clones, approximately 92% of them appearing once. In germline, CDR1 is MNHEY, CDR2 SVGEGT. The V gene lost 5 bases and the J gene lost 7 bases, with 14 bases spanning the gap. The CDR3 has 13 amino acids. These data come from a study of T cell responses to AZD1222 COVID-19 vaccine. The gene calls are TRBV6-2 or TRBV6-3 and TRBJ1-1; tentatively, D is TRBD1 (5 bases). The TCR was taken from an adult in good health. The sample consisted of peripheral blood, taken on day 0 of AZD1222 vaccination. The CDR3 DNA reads TGTGCCAGCAGTCAGACAGTCCCCCTTGAAGCTTTCTTT. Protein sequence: CASSQTVPLEAFF.